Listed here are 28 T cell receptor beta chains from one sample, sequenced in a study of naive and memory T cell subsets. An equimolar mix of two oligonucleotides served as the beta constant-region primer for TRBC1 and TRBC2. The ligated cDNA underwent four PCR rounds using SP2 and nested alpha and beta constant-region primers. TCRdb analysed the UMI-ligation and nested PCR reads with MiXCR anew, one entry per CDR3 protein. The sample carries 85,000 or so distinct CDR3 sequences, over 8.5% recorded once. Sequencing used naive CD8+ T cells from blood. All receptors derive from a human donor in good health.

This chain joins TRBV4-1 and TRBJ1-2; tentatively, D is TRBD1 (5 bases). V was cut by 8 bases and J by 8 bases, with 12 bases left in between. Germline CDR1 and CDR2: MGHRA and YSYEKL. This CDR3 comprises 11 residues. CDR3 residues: CASRDSLGYTF. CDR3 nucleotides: TGCGCCAGCCGCGACAGTTTGGGCTACACCTTC.

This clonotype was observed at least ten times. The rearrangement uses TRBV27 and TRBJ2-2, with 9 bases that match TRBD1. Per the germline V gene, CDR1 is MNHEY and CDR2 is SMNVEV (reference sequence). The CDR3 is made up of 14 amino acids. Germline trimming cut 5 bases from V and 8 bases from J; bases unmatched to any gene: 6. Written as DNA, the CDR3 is TGTGCCAGCAGTATGGGACAGGGTGTAGGGGAGCTGTTTTTT. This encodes CASSMGQGVGELFF.

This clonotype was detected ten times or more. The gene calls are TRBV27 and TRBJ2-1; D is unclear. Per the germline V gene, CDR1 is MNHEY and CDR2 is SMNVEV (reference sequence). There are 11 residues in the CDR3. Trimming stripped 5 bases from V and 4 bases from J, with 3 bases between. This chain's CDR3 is CASSMYNEQFF. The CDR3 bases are TGTGCCAGCAGTATGTACAATGAGCAGTTCTTC.

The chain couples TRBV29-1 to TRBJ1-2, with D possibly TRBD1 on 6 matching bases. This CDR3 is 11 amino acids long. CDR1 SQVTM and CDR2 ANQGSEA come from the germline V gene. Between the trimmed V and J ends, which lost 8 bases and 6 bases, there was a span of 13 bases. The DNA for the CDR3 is TGCAGCTCGAGGGGGGGGGATGGCTACACCTTC. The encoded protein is CSSRGGDGYTF.

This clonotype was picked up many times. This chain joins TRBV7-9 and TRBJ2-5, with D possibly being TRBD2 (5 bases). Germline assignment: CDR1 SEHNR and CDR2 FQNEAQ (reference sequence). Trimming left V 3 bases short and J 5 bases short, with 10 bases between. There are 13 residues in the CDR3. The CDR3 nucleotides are TGTGCCAGCAGCTTTCGGCGGGCGGAGACCCAGTACTTC. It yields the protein CASSFRRAETQYF.

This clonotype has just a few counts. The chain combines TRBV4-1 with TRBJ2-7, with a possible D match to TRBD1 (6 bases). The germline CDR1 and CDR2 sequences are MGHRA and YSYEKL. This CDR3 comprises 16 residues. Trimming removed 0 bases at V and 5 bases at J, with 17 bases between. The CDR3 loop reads CASSQDPDSPLDEQYF. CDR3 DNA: TGCGCCAGCAGCCAAGATCCGGACAGCCCCCTGGACGAGCAGTACTTC.

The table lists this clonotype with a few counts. The CDR3 nucleotides are TGTGCCAGCAGTTCTGGCGCATATAGCAATCAGCCCCAGCATTTT. This translates into CASSSGAYSNQPQHF. V gene TRBV6-5 combines with J gene TRBJ1-5; D gene unclear. The CDR3 sequence is 15 residues long. Per the germline V gene, CDR1 is MNHEY and CDR2 is SVGAGI. Trimming shortened V by 4 bases and J by 0 bases, and 10 bases separated the two germline ends.

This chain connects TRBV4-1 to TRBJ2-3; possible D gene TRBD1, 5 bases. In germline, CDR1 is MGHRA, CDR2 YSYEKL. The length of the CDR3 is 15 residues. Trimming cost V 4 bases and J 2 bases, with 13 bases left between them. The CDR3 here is CASSLVLGPTDTQYF. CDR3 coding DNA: TGCGCCAGCAGCCTTGTTCTGGGGCCCACAGATACGCAGTATTTT.

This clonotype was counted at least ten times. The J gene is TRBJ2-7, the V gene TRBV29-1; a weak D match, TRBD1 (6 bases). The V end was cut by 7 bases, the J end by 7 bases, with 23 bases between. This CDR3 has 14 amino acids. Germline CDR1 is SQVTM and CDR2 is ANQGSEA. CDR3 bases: TGCAGCGCCAGCCCTGGGGCAGGGGAGTGGGAGCAGTACTTC. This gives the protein CSASPGAGEWEQYF.

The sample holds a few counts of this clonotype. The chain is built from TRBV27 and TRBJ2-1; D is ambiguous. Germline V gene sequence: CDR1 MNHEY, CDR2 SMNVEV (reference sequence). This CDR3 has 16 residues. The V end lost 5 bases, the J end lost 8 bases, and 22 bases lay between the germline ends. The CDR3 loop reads CASSIRIQGGLYEQFF. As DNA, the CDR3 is TGTGCCAGCAGTATAAGAATACAAGGCGGCCTCTATGAGCAGTTCTTC.

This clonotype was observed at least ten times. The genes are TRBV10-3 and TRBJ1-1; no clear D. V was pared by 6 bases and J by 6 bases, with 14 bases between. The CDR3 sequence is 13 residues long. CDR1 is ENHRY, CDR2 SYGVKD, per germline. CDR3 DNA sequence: TGTGCCATCAGGGACGGGCTTCTAGCTGAAGCTTTCTTT. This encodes CAIRDGLLAEAFF.

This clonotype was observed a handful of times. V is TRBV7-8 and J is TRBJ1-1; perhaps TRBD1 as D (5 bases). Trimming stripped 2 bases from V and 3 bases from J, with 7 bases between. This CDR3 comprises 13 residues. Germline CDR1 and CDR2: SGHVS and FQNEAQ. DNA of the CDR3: TGTGCCAGCAGCTTATTAGGGGACACTGAAGCTTTCTTT. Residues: CASSLLGDTEAFF.

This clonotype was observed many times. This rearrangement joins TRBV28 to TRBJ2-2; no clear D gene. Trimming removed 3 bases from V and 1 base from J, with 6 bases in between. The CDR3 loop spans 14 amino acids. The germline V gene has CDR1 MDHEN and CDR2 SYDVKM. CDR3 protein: CASSFGRNTGELFF. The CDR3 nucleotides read TGTGCCAGCAGTTTTGGCAGGAACACCGGGGAGCTGTTTTTT. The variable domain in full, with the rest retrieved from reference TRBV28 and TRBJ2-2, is DVKVTQSSRYLVKRTGEKVFLECVQDMDHENMFWYRQDPGLGLRLIYFSYDVKMKEKGDIPEGYSVSREKKERFSLILESASTNQTSMYLCASSFGRNTGELFFGEGSRLTVL.

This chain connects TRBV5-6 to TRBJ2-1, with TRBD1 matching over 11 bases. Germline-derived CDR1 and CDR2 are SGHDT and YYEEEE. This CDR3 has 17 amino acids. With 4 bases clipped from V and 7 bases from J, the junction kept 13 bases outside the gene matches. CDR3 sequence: CASSVIVWDRGSNEQFF. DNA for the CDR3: TGTGCCAGCAGCGTGATAGTATGGGACAGGGGGTCAAATGAGCAGTTCTTC. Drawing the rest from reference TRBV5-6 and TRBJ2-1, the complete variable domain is DAGVTQSPTHLIKTRGQQVTLRCSPKSGHDTVSWYQQALGQGPQFIFQYYEEEERQRGNFPDRFSGHQFPNYSSELNVNALLLGDSALYLCASSVIVWDRGSNEQFFGPGTRLTVL.

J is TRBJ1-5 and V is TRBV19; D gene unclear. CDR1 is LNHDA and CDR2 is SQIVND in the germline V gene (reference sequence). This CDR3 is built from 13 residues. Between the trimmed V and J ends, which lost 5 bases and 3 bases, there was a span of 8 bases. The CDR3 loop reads CASSVGPNQPQHF. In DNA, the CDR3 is TGTGCCAGTAGTGTCGGTCCCAATCAGCCCCAGCATTTT. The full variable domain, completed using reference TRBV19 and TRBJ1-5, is DGGITQSPKYLFRKEGQNVTLSCEQNLNHDAMYWYRQDPGQGLRLIYYSQIVNDFQKGDIAEGYSVSREKKESFPLTVTSAQKNPTAFYLCASSVGPNQPQHFGDGTRLSIL.

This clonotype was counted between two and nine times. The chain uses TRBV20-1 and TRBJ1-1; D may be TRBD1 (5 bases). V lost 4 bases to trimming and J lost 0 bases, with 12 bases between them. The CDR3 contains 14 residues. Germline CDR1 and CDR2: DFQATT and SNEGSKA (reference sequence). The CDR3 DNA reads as TGCAGTGCTACTAAGGGACCGTTGAACACTGAAGCTTTCTTT. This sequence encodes CSATKGPLNTEAFF.

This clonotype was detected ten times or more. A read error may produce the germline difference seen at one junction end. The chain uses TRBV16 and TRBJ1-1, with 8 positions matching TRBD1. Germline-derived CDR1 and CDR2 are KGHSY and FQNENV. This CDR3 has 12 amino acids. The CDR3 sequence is CASSQYGDRTGF. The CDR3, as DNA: TGTGCCAGCAGCCAATACGGCGATCGGACAGGGTTT.

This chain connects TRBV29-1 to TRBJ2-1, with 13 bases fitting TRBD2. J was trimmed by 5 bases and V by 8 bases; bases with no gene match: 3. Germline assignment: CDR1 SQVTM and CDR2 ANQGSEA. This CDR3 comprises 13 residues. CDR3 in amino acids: CSTGLAGNNEQFF. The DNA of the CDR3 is TGCAGCACGGGACTAGCGGGAAACAATGAGCAGTTCTTC.

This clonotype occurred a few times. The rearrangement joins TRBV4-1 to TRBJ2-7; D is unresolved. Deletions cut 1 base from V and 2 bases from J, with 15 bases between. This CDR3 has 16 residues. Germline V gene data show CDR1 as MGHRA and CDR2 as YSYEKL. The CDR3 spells CASSQGALAATYEQYF. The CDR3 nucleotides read TGCGCCAGCAGCCAAGGAGCATTAGCCGCTACCTACGAGCAGTACTTC.

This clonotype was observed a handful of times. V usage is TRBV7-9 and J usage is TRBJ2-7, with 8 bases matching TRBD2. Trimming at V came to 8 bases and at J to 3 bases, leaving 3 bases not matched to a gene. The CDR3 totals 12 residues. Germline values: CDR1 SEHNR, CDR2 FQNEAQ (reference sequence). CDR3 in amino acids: CASLSGDYEQYF. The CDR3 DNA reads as TGTGCCAGCCTTAGCGGGGACTACGAGCAGTACTTC.

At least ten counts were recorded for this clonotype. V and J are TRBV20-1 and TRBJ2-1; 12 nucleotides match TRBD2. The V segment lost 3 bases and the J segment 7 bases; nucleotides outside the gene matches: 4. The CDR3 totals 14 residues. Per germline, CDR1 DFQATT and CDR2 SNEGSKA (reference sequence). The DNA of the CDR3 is TGCAGTGCTAGTGGGACTAGCGGGTGGAATGAGCAGTTCTTC. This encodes CSASGTSGWNEQFF.

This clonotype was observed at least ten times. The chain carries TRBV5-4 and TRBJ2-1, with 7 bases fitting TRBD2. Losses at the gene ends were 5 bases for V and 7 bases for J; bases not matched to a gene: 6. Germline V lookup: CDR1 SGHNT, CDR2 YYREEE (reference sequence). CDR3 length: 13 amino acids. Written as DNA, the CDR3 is TGTGCCAGCAGTCCGCTAGCGGTTAATGAGCAGTTCTTC. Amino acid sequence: CASSPLAVNEQFF.

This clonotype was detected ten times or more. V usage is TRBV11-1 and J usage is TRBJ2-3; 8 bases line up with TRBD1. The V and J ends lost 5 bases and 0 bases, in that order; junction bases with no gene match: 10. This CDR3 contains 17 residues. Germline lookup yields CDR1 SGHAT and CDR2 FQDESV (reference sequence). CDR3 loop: CASSQLRDRRSTDTQYF. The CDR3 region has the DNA TGTGCCAGCAGCCAACTGAGGGACAGGCGTAGCACAGATACGCAGTATTTT.

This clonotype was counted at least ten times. CDR3 DNA sequence: TGCGCCAGCATATCGGACCCGAGCACTGAAGCTTTCTTT. This translates into CASISDPSTEAFF. The chain uses TRBV4-1 and TRBJ1-1; D not certain. CDR1 and CDR2 (germline): MGHRA, YSYEKL. There are 13 residues in the CDR3. With 7 bases removed from V and 4 bases from J, the gap between germline ends came to 13 bases.

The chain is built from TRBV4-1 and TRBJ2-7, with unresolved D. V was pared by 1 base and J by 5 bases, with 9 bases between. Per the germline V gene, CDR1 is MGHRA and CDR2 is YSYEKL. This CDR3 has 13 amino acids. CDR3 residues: CASSQGGLDEQYF. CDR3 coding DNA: TGCGCCAGCAGCCAAGGTGGGTTAGACGAGCAGTACTTC.

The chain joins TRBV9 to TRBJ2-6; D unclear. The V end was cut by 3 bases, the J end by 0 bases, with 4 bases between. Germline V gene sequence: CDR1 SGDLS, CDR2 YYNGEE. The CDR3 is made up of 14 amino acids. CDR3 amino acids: CASSGHSGANVLTF. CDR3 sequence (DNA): TGTGCCAGCAGCGGGCACTCTGGGGCCAACGTCCTGACTTTC.

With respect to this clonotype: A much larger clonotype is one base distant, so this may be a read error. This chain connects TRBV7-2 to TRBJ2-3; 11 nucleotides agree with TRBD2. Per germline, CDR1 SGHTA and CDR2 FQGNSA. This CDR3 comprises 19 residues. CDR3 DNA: TGTGTCAGCAGCTTAAGCCTCCCCCGACTAGCGGGACGTACAGATACGCAGTATTTT. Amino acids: CVSSLSLPRLAGRTDTQYF.

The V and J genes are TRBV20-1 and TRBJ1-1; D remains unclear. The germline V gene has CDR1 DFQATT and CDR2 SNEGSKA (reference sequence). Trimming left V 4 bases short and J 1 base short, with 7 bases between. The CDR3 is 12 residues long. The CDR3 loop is CSATGRNTEAFF. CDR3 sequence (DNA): TGCAGTGCTACCGGAAGGAACACTGAAGCTTTCTTT.